These 18 T cell receptor beta chains originate from one sample sequenced in a study of blood T cell repertoires in COVID-19. Libraries were prepared by immunoSEQ multiplex PCR; TCRdb keeps only in-frame clonotypes and omits some of them. The table records 85,000 to 130,000 clones, 75% to 90% of them present only once. The source material was peripheral blood. Source of these receptors: a man in his sixties with acute or convalescent COVID-19.

This rearrangement joins TRBV6-5 to TRBJ1-3, with a possible D match to TRBD1 (5 bases). CDR3 length: 14 residues. The V gene lost 7 bases and the J gene lost 4 bases, with 14 bases spanning the gap. Germline V gene lookup returns CDR1 MNHEY and CDR2 SVGAGI. Here the CDR3 reads CASTIDRGGNTIYF. In nucleotides, the CDR3 is TGTGCCAGCACCATAGACAGAGGAGGAAACACCATATATTTT.

J is TRBJ1-1 and V is TRBV4-1, with 9 bases fitting TRBD1. This CDR3 spans 14 amino acids. Germline CDR1 MGHRA, CDR2 YSYEKL. Trimming cost V 5 bases and J 7 bases; bases outside gene matches: 8. The CDR3 DNA follows: TGCGCCAGCAGCTTACGGGACAGGGTAGATGAAGCTTTCTTT. Translation: CASSLRDRVDEAFF.

This rearrangement joins TRBV3-1 (or the pseudogene TRBV3-2) to TRBJ2-7; D is ambiguous. With 1 base removed from V and 4 bases from J, the gap between germline ends came to 8 bases. This CDR3 is built from 13 residues. The germline gives CDR1 LGHDT, CDR2 YNNKEL (reference sequence). The CDR3 protein is CASSQGERYEQYF. The CDR3 DNA sequence: TGTGCCAGCAGCCAAGGAGAGCGATACGAGCAGTACTTC.

Worth noting for this clone: The identical CDR3 is also encoded by other nucleotide sequences in the sample. This chain joins TRBV5-1 and TRBJ2-5, with D perhaps matching TRBD1 (6 bases). Germline V gene sequence: CDR1 SGHRS, CDR2 YFSETQ. This CDR3 is 14 amino acids long. Trimming removed 0 bases at V and 2 bases at J, with 8 bases between. This chain's CDR3 is CASSLGQGQETQYF. The CDR3 bases are TGCGCCAGCAGCTTGGGTCAGGGGCAAGAGACCCAGTACTTC.

This chain joins TRBV30 and TRBJ1-2, with D perhaps matching TRBD1 (5 bases). V lost 2 bases, J lost 7 bases, and 11 bases lay in between. Germline assignment: CDR1 GTSNPN and CDR2 SVGIG (reference sequence). This CDR3 is built from 12 residues. The CDR3 coding sequence is TGTGCCTGGAGTCAGGGAATGGGTGGCTACACCTTC. Residues: CAWSQGMGGYTF.

This clone was recorded once. The rearrangement links TRBV18 to TRBJ2-3; 15 bases agree with TRBD2. The J segment lost 2 bases and the V segment lost 2 bases, leaving 8 bases of the junction unmatched. Germline CDR1 reads KGHSH; CDR2 reads LQKENI. This CDR3 spans 19 amino acids. In nucleotides, the CDR3 is TGTGCCAGCTCACCATCTCCGGGACTAGCGGGGGGAATCACAGATACGCAGTATTTT. Translated, it gives CASSPSPGLAGGITDTQYF.

The chain recombines TRBV10-1 with TRBJ2-3; 12 bases map to TRBD2. Germline-derived CDR1 and CDR2 are WNHNN and SYGVQD (reference sequence). V was clipped by 5 bases and J by 5 bases; unmatched bases: 5. CDR3 length: 15 residues. The CDR3 bases are TGCGCCAGCAGTCTAGCGGGAGGGCCTGGAGATACGCAGTATTTT. It encodes CASSLAGGPGDTQYF.

The V and J genes are TRBV19 and TRBJ2-1, with TRBD2 matching 14 bases. Germline CDR1 reads LNHDA; CDR2 reads SQIVND (reference sequence). The length of the CDR3 is 15 residues. V shed 5 bases, J shed 7 bases, and the junction held 4 bases outside the gene matches. CDR3 nucleotides: TGTGCCAGTAGTGTGGGACTAGCGGGAGTAAATGAGCAGTTCTTC. Its translation is CASSVGLAGVNEQFF.

The rearrangement joins TRBV5-1 to TRBJ1-6, with 8 bases matching TRBD1. CDR3 length: 15 residues. V dropped 0 bases and J dropped 10; count of bases not matched to a gene: 6. CDR1 is SGHRS, CDR2 YFSETQ, per germline. CDR3 loop: CASSLVQGTGSPLHF. As DNA, the CDR3 is TGCGCCAGCAGCTTGGTTCAGGGGACAGGATCACCCCTCCACTTT.

V and J are TRBV19 and TRBJ1-6, with 8 bases matching TRBD1. The CDR3 covers 14 residues. Looked up from germline, CDR1 is LNHDA and CDR2 is SQIVND (reference sequence). Unmatched junction bases numbered 6, after V lost 5 bases and J lost 9 bases. The CDR3 spells CASSSGGARSPLHF. The CDR3 DNA reads as TGTGCCAGTAGTTCAGGGGGCGCGCGTTCACCCCTCCACTTT.

The V and J genes are TRBV24-1 and TRBJ2-1; 13 bases agree with TRBD2. Germline lookup yields CDR1 KGHDR and CDR2 SFDVKD. The V segment lost 1 base and the J segment 7 bases; nucleotides outside the gene matches: 3. The CDR3 has 16 residues. The CDR3 DNA reads TGTGCCACCAGTGATTTTACTAGCGGGAGGGGTAATGAGCAGTTCTTC. Translated: CATSDFTSGRGNEQFF.

The chain's CDR3 is CASSPAWGDEQFF. As DNA, the CDR3 is TGTGCCAGTAGTCCCGCTTGGGGCGATGAGCAGTTCTTC. This chain connects TRBV19 to TRBJ2-1; D may be TRBD1 (5 bases). This CDR3 contains 13 residues. With 5 bases removed from V and 8 bases from J, the gap between germline ends came to 13 bases. The germline CDR1 and CDR2 sequences are LNHDA and SQIVND (reference sequence).

The chain uses TRBV5-1 and TRBJ1-6; 7 bases align to TRBD1. The CDR3 runs 15 residues. V gave up 0 bases and J gave up 9 bases; unmatched junction bases: 6. The V gene's germline CDR1 is SGHRS and CDR2 YFSETQ. In nucleotides, the CDR3 is TGCGCCAGCAGCTTGGATGGGACAGTTGGTTCACCCCTCCACTTT. Translated: CASSLDGTVGSPLHF.

The V call is TRBV7-9, the J call TRBJ2-5; 7 positions match TRBD2. The CDR3 has 14 residues. In germline, CDR1 is SEHNR, CDR2 FQNEAQ (reference sequence). V dropped 0 bases and J dropped 3; count of bases not matched to a gene: 1. In nucleotides, the CDR3 is TGTGCCAGCAGCTTAGCGGGAGGGGAAGAGACCCAGTACTTC. This sequence encodes CASSLAGGEETQYF.

This sequence joins TRBV11-3 and TRBJ2-3; D is undetermined. The germline V gene encodes CDR1 SGHNT and CDR2 YENEEA. Trimming took off 4 bases at V and 2 bases at J, with 22 bases between the two ends. The CDR3 is 18 residues long. CDR3 protein: CASSSVVRPQVDTDTQYF. Here the CDR3 DNA reads TGTGCCAGCAGCTCGGTAGTGCGTCCCCAGGTCGACACAGATACGCAGTATTTT.

The V and J genes are TRBV10-3 and TRBJ2-3; TRBD1 aligns across 8 bases. V trimming: 7 bases; J trimming: 2 bases; junction bases outside the gene matches: 5. The CDR3 consists of 14 residues. Germline assignment: CDR1 ENHRY and CDR2 SYGVKD. The CDR3 DNA sequence: TGTGCCATCACTGACAGGGGCCACACAGATACGCAGTATTTT. Residues: CAITDRGHTDTQYF.

V gene TRBV5-4 combines with J gene TRBJ1-1, with D maybe TRBD1 (5 bases). The CDR3 contains 15 residues. The V and J ends lost 2 bases and 8 bases respectively, with 19 bases between them. Germline-derived CDR1 and CDR2 are SGHNT and YYREEE (reference sequence). This CDR3 reads CASSFDGASGEEAFF. CDR3 coding DNA: TGTGCCAGCAGCTTTGATGGGGCTTCCGGTGAGGAAGCTTTCTTT.

This clone was found a few times. J is TRBJ1-2 and V is TRBV19, with unresolved D. CDR1 and CDR2 (germline): LNHDA, SQIVND (reference sequence). This CDR3 is built from 12 residues. V was pared by 2 bases and J by 4 bases, with 5 bases between. The CDR3 nucleotides are TGTGCCAGTAGTATACCGAGCTATGGCTACACCTTC. It encodes CASSIPSYGYTF.